The clone carrying this TCR beta chain was seen a few times. Its matching antigen is unknown. With 3 bases removed from V and 1 base from J, the gap between germline ends came to 12 bases. Germline CDR1 is DFQATT and CDR2 is SNEGSKA (reference sequence). This CDR3 comprises 14 residues. Unique molecular identifiers tagged the TCRbeta library. TCRdb reprocessed the PCR reads with MiXCR, giving one entry per CDR3 protein. Among hundreds of thousands of distinct CDR3 sequences listed, 16% were seen once. This record comes from a study of T-cell reconstitution after alpha-beta-depleted transplantation in children. Findings and caveats of the study: Reported findings indicate that, about two months after transplant, alpha-beta T cells came from several hundred expanded clones, which were derived from non-depleted graft cells.

V and J are TRBV20-1 and TRBJ1-1; possibly TRBD1 for D (6 bases). This clonotype was sampled from a male patient under 10 years old who had a stem cell transplant for acute lymphoblastic leukemia, so the T cells may come from the graft donor. The material was PBMCs, mostly from graft donor cells, obtained 360 days after TCRalphabeta/CD19-depleted stem cell transplant. This chain's CDR3 is CSASGRGSNTEAFF. Written as DNA, the CDR3 is TGCAGTGCTAGTGGAAGGGGGTCGAACACTGAAGCTTTCTTT.